This T cell receptor beta chain was obtained from a study of T cell repertoires in cytomegalovirus infection. V lost 5 bases to trimming and J lost 0 bases, with 5 bases between them. The CDR3 is 11 residues long. Looked up from germline, CDR1 is SQVTM and CDR2 is ANQGSEA. In TCRdb, the reads were re-called with MiXCR into one record per CDR3 protein. The sample has approximately 150,000 distinct CDR3 sequences; over 15% are singletons. Study-wide results and limits: Cumulative public TCR beta family frequency identified carriers of CMV plus the relevant HLA.

This clonotype was seen more than once but under ten times. Its target is not known. The receptor was derived from a human donor in good health (CMV status not recorded). Some clones in this sample may be carry-over from other donors' samples. This chain connects TRBV29-1 to TRBJ2-7; no clear D gene. Sequenced input: CD8+ T cells from PBMCs. CDR3 protein: CSVTVSYEQYF. CDR3 nucleotides: TGCAGCGTTACGGTCTCCTACGAGCAGTACTTC.